This entry lists 14 T cell receptor beta chains sequenced from one sample in a study of cytomegalovirus exposure and HLA in healthy donors. Both 60 Vbeta primers and 13 Jbeta primers went into the PCR. TCRdb keeps only in-frame clones here, not all; method: immunoSEQ multiplex PCR. Of a few hundred thousand clones listed, nearly 95% are singletons. The specimen sequenced was PBMCs. The receptors were sampled from a girl under 10 years old in good health and CMV-seronegative.

The V gene is TRBV14, the J gene TRBJ2-7, with a weak D call TRBD2 (5 bases). V dropped 2 bases and J dropped 0 bases, with 8 bases sitting between them. This CDR3 has 14 amino acids. Germline CDR1 is SGHDN and CDR2 is FVKESK. CDR3 residues: CASSQSSVSYEQYF. Here the CDR3 DNA reads TGTGCCAGCAGCCAAAGTAGCGTCTCCTACGAGCAGTACTTC.

The CDR3 region is CASRPGAQETQYF. CDR3 bases: TGTGCCAGTAGGCCGGGAGCCCAAGAGACCCAGTACTTC. The V call is TRBV19, the J call TRBJ2-5; D is possibly TRBD2 (6 bases). V lost 6 bases and J lost 1, with 9 bases in between. The CDR3 spans 13 residues. CDR1 is LNHDA and CDR2 is SQIVND in the germline V gene (reference sequence).

The chain recombines TRBV7-9 with TRBJ2-1; 8 bases line up with TRBD1. With 9 bases clipped from V and 9 bases from J, the junction kept 10 bases outside the gene matches. The CDR3 length is 13 residues. Per germline, CDR1 SEHNR and CDR2 FQNEAQ (reference sequence). The CDR3 DNA sequence: TGTGCCAGTCCCCAGGGGGCAGGGAGTGAGCAGTTCTTC. It is translated as CASPQGAGSEQFF.

The chain carries TRBV10-2 and TRBJ2-1; a weak D match, TRBD2 (5 bases). CDR3 size: 15 residues. The germline CDR1 and CDR2 sequences are WSHSY and SAAADI. V was pared by 3 bases and J by 3 bases, with 12 bases between. CDR3 loop: CASSDTLRVYNEQFF. The CDR3 DNA is TGCGCCAGCAGTGATACGTTGAGGGTCTACAATGAGCAGTTCTTC.

The rearrangement joins TRBV10-2 to TRBJ2-3; 12 positions match TRBD2. The CDR3 length is 14 residues. The V segment lost 8 bases and the J segment 2 bases; nucleotides outside the gene matches: 2. Germline CDR1 WSHSY, CDR2 SAAADI. CDR3 loop: CASWTSGNTDTQYF. DNA for the CDR3: TGCGCCAGCTGGACTAGCGGGAACACAGATACGCAGTATTTT.

V and J are TRBV6-4 and TRBJ2-7; 11 nucleotides line up with TRBD2. V was pared by 4 bases and J by 3 bases, with 5 bases of the junction left unmatched. Germline V gene lookup returns CDR1 MRHNA and CDR2 SNTAGT. CDR3 size: 15 residues. The CDR3 DNA reads as TGTGCCAGCAGTGTACTAGCGGGAGAGGACTACGAGCAGTACTTC. It translates to CASSVLAGEDYEQYF.

The gene calls are TRBV28 and TRBJ1-2; 10 bases are a match to TRBD1. The CDR3 runs to 14 residues. V lost 7 bases to trimming and J lost 9 bases; unmatched junction nucleotides: 11. The germline CDR1 and CDR2 sequences are MDHEN and SYDVKM. The DNA of the CDR3 is TGTGCCAGCACACCCCAAGGGGACAGGGGAAGCTACACCTTC. Its protein is CASTPQGDRGSYTF.

The CDR3 DNA sequence: TGCGCCAGCAGCTACCGACACGGCACCGGGGAGCTGTTTTTT. Its protein is CASSYRHGTGELFF. The rearrangement uses TRBV5-1 and TRBJ2-2; D is undetermined. CDR1 and CDR2 (germline): SGHRS, YFSETQ. Trimming removed 3 bases from V and 4 bases from J, with 10 bases in between. The CDR3 has 14 residues.

The table lists this clone with a count of one. V and J are TRBV9 and TRBJ1-4; 11 bases match TRBD1. CDR3 length: 15 residues. CDR1 is SGDLS and CDR2 is YYNGEE in the germline V gene. The J segment lost 7 bases and the V segment lost 3 bases, leaving 5 bases of the junction unmatched. In nucleotides, the CDR3 is TGTGCCAGCAGCGCTAGGGGGACAGGGGGTGAAAAACTGTTTTTT. Translated, it gives CASSARGTGGEKLFF.

The genes are TRBV27 and TRBJ2-3, with D possibly matching TRBD2 (6 bases). CDR3 size: 17 residues. V lost 3 bases and J 0 bases, leaving 16 bases between the germline ends. Looked up from germline, CDR1 is MNHEY and CDR2 is SMNVEV (reference sequence). This CDR3 is CASSFRGAPLSTDTQYF. CDR3 DNA: TGTGCCAGCAGTTTTCGCGGGGCCCCCTTAAGCACAGATACGCAGTATTTT.

The CDR3 loop is CAISEVQENTEAFF. CDR3 coding DNA: TGTGCCATCAGTGAGGTACAGGAGAACACTGAAGCTTTCTTT. The J gene is TRBJ1-1, the V gene TRBV10-3, with D possibly matching TRBD1 (5 bases). CDR1 ENHRY and CDR2 SYGVKD come from the germline V gene. V shed 2 bases and J shed 1 base, with 8 bases lying between them. CDR3 size: 14 residues.

This chain links TRBV5-1 with TRBJ2-3, with TRBD1 matching over 9 bases. The CDR3 covers 19 residues. CDR1 and CDR2 from the germline V gene are SGHRS and YFSETQ. Germline trimming cut 0 bases from V and 2 bases from J; bases unmatched to any gene: 13. In DNA form, the CDR3 reads TGCGCCAGCAGCTTGGCCGGGACAGGGAGAATAGCGGACACAGATACGCAGTATTTT. Translated: CASSLAGTGRIADTDTQYF.

Comment on this clone: The junction and the germline gene differ at one end; a read error may be behind it. The rearrangement joins TRBV27 to TRBJ2-5; TRBD2 matches at 9 bases. The CDR3 totals 15 residues. Germline-derived CDR1 and CDR2 are MNHEY and SMNVEV (reference sequence). The CDR3 here is CANSLAGGVQETQYF. The CDR3 bases are TGTGCCAACAGTTTGGCGGGGGGGGTGCAAGAGACCCAGTACTTC.

The chain couples TRBV29-1 to TRBJ1-2, with D possibly being TRBD1 (5 bases). Trimming left V 3 bases short and J 0 bases short, with 17 bases between. CDR1 SQVTM and CDR2 ANQGSEA come from the germline V gene. CDR3 length: 16 residues. CDR3 in DNA: TGCAGCGTTGATTCAGGCTCTCGGGGGACTAACTATGGCTACACCTTC. Amino acids: CSVDSGSRGTNYGYTF.